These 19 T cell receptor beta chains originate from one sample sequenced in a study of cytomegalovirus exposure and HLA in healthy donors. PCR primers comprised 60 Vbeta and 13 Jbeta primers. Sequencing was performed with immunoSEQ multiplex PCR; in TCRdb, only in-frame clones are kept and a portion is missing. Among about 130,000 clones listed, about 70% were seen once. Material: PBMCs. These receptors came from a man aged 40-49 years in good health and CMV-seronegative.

For the CDR3, the DNA is TGCGCCAGCAGTGTGACGGGGGGCTACACCTTC. Protein product: CASSVTGGYTF. This chain joins TRBV23-1 and TRBJ1-2; D call uncertain. TRBV23-1 is an ORF, with its function uncertain. This CDR3 has 11 amino acids. With 5 bases removed from V and 8 bases from J, the gap between germline ends came to 9 bases.

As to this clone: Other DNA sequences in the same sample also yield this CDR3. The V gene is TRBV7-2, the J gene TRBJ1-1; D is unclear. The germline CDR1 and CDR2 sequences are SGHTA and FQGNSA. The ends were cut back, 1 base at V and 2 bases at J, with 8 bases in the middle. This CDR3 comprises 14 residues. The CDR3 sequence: CASSLVRGNTEAFF. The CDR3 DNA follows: TGTGCCAGCAGCTTAGTTCGGGGAAACACTGAAGCTTTCTTT.

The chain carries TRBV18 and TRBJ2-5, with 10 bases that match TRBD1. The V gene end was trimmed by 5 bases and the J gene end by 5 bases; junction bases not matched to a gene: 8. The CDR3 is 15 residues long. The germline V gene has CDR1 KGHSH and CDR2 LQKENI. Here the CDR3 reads CASSSPTGGGETQYF. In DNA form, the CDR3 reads TGTGCCAGCTCATCCCCGACAGGGGGCGGGGAGACCCAGTACTTC.

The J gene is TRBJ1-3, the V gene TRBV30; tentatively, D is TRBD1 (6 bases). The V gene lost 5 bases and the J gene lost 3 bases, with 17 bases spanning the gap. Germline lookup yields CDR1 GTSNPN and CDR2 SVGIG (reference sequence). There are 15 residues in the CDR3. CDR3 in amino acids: CAWSITGSGGNTIYF. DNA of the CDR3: TGTGCCTGGTCTATCACAGGGTCGGGTGGAAACACCATATATTTT.

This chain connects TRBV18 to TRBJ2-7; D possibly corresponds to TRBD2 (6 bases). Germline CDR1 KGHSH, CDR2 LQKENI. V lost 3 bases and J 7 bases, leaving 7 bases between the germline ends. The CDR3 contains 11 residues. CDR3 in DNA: TGTGCCAGCTCACCGGGGGGTGAGCAGTACTTC. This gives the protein CASSPGGEQYF.

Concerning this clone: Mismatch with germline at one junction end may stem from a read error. The CDR3 DNA sequence: TGTTCCAGCAGCTTACGAGGGGAGGGGGACACCTTC. Translating it yields CSSSLRGEGDTF. The V call is TRBV7-9, the J call TRBJ1-2; weak D call: TRBD1 (6 bases). Germline V gene data show CDR1 as SEHNR and CDR2 as FQNEAQ (reference sequence). The CDR3 runs to 12 residues.

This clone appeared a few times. The CDR3 nucleotides read TGTGCCAGCAGCTTAGAAATGGGGCCAGACATAACCGACTATGGCTACACCTTC. It is translated as CASSLEMGPDITDYGYTF. The chain has TRBV11-3 and TRBJ1-2, with D possibly being TRBD1 (5 bases). From germline, CDR1 is SGHNT and CDR2 YENEEA. Trimming removed 0 bases at V and 3 bases at J, with 20 bases between. This CDR3 comprises 18 residues.

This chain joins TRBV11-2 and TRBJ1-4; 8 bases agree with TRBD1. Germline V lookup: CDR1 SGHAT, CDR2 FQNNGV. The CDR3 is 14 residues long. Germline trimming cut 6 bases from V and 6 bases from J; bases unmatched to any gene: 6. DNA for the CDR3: TGTGCCAGCAGAACAGGGGGATCGGATGAAAAACTGTTTTTT. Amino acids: CASRTGGSDEKLFF.

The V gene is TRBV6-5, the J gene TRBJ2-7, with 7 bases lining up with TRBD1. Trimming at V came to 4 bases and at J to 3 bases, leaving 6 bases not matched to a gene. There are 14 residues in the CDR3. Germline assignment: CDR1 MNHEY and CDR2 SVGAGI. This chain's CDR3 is CASSSETGYYEQYF. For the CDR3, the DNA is TGTGCCAGCAGTTCGGAGACAGGGTACTACGAGCAGTACTTC.

CDR3 sequence reads: CASSFLDRGDYGYTF. The CDR3 DNA is TGTGCCAGCAGCTTCCTGGACAGGGGGGACTATGGCTACACCTTC. The rearrangement joins TRBV5-4 to TRBJ1-2; 10 positions agree with TRBD1. CDR1 is SGHNT and CDR2 is YYREEE in the germline V gene (reference sequence). The trim removed 2 bases at V and 3 bases at J, leaving 4 bases unmatched. The CDR3 is 15 residues long.

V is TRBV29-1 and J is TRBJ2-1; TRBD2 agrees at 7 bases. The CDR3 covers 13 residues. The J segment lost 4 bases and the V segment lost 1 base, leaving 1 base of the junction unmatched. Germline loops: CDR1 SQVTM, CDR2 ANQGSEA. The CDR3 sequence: CSVEGLAYNEQFF. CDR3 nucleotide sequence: TGCAGCGTTGAAGGACTAGCTTACAATGAGCAGTTCTTC.

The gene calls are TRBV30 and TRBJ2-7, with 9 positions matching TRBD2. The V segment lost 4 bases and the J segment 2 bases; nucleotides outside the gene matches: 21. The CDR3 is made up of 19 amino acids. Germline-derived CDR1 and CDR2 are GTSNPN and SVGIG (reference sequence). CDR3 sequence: CAWNPLGSRGGAFPYEQYF. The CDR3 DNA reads TGTGCCTGGAATCCACTGGGGAGTCGCGGGGGGGCCTTCCCCTACGAGCAGTACTTC.

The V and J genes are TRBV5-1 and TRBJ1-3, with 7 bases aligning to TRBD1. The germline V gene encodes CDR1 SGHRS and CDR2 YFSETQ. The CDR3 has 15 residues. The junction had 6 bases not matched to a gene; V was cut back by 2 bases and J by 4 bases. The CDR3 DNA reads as TGCGCCAGCAGCTTCTTACAGGGGCCCGGAAACACCATATATTTT. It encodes CASSFLQGPGNTIYF.

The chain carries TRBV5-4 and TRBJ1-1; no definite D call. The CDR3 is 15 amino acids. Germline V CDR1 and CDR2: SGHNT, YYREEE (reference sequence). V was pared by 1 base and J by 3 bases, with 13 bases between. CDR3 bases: TGTGCCAGCAGCTTGTATTGGGGAGAGGACACTGAAGCTTTCTTT. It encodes CASSLYWGEDTEAFF.

The CDR3 DNA reads TGTGCCAGCAGGGACACAGGGTACACCGGGGAGCTGTTTTTT. This translates into CASRDTGYTGELFF. The chain employs TRBV6-6 and TRBJ2-2, with a tentative D call TRBD1 (6 bases). Trimming cost V 6 bases and J 3 bases, with 11 bases left between them. This CDR3 has 14 amino acids. From germline, CDR1 is MNHNY and CDR2 SVGAGI (reference sequence).

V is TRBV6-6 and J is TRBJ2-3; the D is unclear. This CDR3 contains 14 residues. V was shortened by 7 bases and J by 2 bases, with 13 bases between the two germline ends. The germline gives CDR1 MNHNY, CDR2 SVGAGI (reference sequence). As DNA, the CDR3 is TGTGCCAGCACCCAGGCCGTGGTCACAGATACGCAGTATTTT. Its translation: CASTQAVVTDTQYF.

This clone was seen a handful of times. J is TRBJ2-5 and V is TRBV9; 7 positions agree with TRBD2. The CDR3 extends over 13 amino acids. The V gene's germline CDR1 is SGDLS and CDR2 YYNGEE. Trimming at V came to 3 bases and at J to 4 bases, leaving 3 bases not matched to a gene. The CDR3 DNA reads TGTGCCAGCAGCGAGGGAGGGAGAGAGACCCAGTACTTC. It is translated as CASSEGGRETQYF. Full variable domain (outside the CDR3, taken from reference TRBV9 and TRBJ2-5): DSGVTQTPKHLITATGQRVTLRCSPRSGDLSVYWYQQSLDQGLQFLIQYYNGEERAKGNILERFSAQQFPDLHSELNLSSLELGDSALYFCASSEGGRETQYFGPGTRLLVL.

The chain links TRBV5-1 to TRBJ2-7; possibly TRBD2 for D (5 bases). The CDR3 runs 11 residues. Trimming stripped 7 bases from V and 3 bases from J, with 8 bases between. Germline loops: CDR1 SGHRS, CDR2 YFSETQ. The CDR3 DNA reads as TGCGCCAGCCATGAGGGCTACGAGCAGTACTTC. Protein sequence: CASHEGYEQYF. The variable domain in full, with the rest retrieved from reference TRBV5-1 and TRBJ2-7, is KAGVTQTPRYLIKTRGQQVTLSCSPISGHRSVSWYQQTPGQGLQFLFEYFSETQRNKGNFPGRFSGRQFSNSRSEMNVSTLELGDSALYLCASHEGYEQYFGPGTRLTVT.

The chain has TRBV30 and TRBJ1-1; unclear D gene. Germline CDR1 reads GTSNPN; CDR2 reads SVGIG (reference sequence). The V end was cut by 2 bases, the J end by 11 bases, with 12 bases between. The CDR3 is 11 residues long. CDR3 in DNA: TGTGCCTGGAGTCCGACTTCTGCCGCTTTCTTT. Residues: CAWSPTSAAFF.